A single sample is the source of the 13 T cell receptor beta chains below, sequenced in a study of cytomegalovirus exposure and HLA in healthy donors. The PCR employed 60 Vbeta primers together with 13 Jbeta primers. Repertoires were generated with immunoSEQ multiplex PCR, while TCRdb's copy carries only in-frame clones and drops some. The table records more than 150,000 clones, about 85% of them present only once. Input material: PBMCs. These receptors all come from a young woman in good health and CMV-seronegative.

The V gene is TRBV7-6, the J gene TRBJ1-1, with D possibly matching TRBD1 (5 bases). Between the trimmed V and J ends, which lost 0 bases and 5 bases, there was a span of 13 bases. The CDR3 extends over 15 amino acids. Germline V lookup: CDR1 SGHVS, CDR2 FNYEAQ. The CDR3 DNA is TGTGCCAGCAGCTTAGCGCAGACGGGGGGGACTGAAGCTTTCTTT. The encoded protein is CASSLAQTGGTEAFF.

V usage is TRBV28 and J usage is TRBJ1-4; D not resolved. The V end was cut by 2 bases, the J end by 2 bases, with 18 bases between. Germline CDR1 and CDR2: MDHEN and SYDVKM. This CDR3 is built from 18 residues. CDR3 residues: CASSLIESRRETNEKLFF. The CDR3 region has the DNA TGTGCCAGCAGTTTAATAGAATCTAGGAGGGAGACTAATGAAAAACTGTTTTTT.

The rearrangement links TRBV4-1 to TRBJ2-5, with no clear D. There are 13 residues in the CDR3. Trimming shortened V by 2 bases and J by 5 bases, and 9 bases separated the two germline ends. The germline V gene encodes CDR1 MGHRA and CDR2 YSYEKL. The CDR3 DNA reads TGCGCCAGCAGCCAAATACTGCGCGAGACCCAGTACTTC. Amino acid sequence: CASSQILRETQYF.

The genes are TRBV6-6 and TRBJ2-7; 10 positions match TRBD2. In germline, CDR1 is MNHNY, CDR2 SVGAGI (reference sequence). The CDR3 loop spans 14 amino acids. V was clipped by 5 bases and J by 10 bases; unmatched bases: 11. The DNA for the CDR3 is TGTGCCAGCAGTCCGGACCTAGCGGGAGTTCAACAGTACTTC. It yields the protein CASSPDLAGVQQYF.

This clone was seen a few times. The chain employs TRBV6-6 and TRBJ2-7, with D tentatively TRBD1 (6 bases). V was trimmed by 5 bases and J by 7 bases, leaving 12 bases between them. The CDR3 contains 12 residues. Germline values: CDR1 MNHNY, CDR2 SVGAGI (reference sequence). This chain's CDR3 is CASSPGVQEQYF. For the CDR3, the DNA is TGTGCCAGCAGTCCAGGGGTCCAAGAGCAGTACTTC.

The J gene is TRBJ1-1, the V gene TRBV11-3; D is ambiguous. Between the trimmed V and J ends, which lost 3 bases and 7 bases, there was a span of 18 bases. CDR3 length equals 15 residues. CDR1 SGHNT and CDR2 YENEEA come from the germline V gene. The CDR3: CASSLGGPIGGEAFF. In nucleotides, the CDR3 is TGTGCCAGCAGCTTGGGAGGACCGATAGGAGGTGAAGCTTTCTTT.

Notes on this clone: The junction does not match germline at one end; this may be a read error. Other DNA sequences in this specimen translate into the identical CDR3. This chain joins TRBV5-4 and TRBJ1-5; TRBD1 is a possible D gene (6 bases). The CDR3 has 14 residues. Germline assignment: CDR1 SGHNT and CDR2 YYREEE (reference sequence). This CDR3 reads CASSLQGRDQPQHF. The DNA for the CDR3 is TGTGCCAGCAGCTTACAGGGAAGGGATCAACCCCAGCATTTT.

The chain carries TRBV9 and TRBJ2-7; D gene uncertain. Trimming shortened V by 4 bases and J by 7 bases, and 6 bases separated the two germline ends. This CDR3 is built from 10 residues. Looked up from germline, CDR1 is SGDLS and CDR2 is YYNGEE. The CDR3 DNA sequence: TGTGCCAGCAGCCACAGTGAGCAGTACTTC. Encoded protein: CASSHSEQYF.

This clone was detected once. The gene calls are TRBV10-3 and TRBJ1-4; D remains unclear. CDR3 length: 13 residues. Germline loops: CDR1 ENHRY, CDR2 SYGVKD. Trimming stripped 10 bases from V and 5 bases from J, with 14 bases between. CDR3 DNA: TGTGCCACCCGGGGAGGAGAGAATGAAAAACTGTTTTTT. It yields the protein CATRGGENEKLFF.

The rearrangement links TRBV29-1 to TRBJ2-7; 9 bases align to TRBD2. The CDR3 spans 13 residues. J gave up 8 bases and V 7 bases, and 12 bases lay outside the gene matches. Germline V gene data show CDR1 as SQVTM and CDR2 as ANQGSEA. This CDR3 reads CSAVREGLAKQYF. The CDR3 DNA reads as TGCAGCGCGGTGCGGGAGGGCCTGGCTAAGCAGTACTTC.

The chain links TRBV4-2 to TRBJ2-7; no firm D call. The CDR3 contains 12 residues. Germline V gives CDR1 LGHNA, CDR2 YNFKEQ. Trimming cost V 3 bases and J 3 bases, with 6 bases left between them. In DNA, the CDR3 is TGTGCCAGCAGCCAGATCGGCTACGAGCAGTACTTC. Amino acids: CASSQIGYEQYF.

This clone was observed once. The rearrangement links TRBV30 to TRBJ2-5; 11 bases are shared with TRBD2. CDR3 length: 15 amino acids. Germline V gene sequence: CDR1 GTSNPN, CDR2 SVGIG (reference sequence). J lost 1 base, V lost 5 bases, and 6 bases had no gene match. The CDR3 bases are TGTGCCTGGGGCTCCGGGACTAGCGGCCAAGAGACCCAGTACTTC. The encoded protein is CAWGSGTSGQETQYF.

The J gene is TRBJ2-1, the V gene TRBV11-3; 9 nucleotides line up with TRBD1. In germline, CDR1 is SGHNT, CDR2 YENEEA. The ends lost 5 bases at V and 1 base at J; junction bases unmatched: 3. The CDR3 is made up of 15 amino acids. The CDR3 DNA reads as TGTGCCAGCAGCCCAGGACAGGGGTCCTACAATGAGCAGTTCTTC. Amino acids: CASSPGQGSYNEQFF.